One sample yielded the 32 T cell receptor beta chains listed below, sequenced in a study of T cell changes during pregnancy in multiple sclerosis. The repertoire was sequenced with immunoSEQ multiplex PCR; TCRdb's copy has only in-frame clones and lacks some. The sample has some 60,000 clones, more than 75% seen once. The sample was peripheral blood, taken in the first trimester of pregnancy. The receptors were gathered from a female donor in good health, enrolled as a control in a pregnancy study.

The J gene is TRBJ2-7, the V gene TRBV6-6, with a weak D call TRBD2 (6 bases). This CDR3 spans 14 amino acids. The germline V gene encodes CDR1 MNHNY and CDR2 SVGAGI (reference sequence). The V and J ends lost 5 bases and 5 bases respectively, with 16 bases between them. In nucleotides, the CDR3 is TGTGCCAGCAGTGTTACTGGGGAGGCGGACGAGCAGTACTTC. Translated, it gives CASSVTGEADEQYF.

This chain connects TRBV2 to TRBJ1-2; D uncertain. Between the trimmed V and J ends, which lost 1 base and 5 bases, there was a span of 8 bases. Germline values: CDR1 SNHLY, CDR2 FYNNEI. The CDR3 is 13 amino acids. The CDR3 protein is CASSEEVEYGYTF. The CDR3, as DNA: TGTGCCAGCAGTGAAGAAGTCGAGTATGGCTACACCTTC.

The V and J genes are TRBV27 and TRBJ1-2, with 8 bases fitting TRBD1. The CDR3 length is 16 residues. Per germline, CDR1 MNHEY and CDR2 SMNVEV (reference sequence). After removal of 2 bases from V and 4 bases from J, the junction contained 9 bases not matched to a gene. CDR3 loop: CASSLNPGGASYGYTF. The CDR3 DNA is TGTGCCAGCAGTTTAAATCCAGGGGGCGCATCCTATGGCTACACCTTC.

The chain employs TRBV30 and TRBJ1-2; D possibly corresponds to TRBD1 (5 bases). In germline, CDR1 is GTSNPN, CDR2 SVGIG (reference sequence). The CDR3 has 13 residues. V was trimmed by 3 bases and J by 3 bases, leaving 11 bases between them. The CDR3 DNA follows: TGTGCCTGGAGGGAGGGGCGCGACTATGGCTACACCTTC. Encoded protein: CAWREGRDYGYTF.

This sequence joins TRBV6-1 and TRBJ2-3, with D tentatively TRBD2 (6 bases). CDR1 MNHNS and CDR2 SASEGT come from the germline V gene. The CDR3 length is 13 residues. The ends were cut back, 7 bases at V and 1 base at J, with 9 bases in the middle. Here the CDR3 DNA reads TGTGCCAGCAAGGAGGGACGCACAGATACGCAGTATTTT. It yields the protein CASKEGRTDTQYF.

The chain is built from TRBV6-1 and TRBJ2-2, with 8 bases matching TRBD1. Trimming cost V 8 bases and J 4 bases; bases outside gene matches: 6. The germline gives CDR1 MNHNS, CDR2 SASEGT. The CDR3 extends over 14 amino acids. The CDR3 here is CASGNRGSTGELFF. DNA for the CDR3: TGTGCCAGCGGTAACAGGGGGAGCACCGGGGAGCTGTTTTTT.

This chain connects TRBV11-2 to TRBJ1-2, with D unclear. Germline V CDR1 and CDR2: SGHAT, FQNNGV. V was pared by 9 bases and J by 1 base, with 6 bases between. This CDR3 contains 11 residues. This CDR3 reads CASTDNYGYTF. The CDR3 nucleotides read TGTGCCAGTACAGATAACTATGGCTACACCTTC.

The rearrangement uses TRBV7-3 and TRBJ1-1; D not resolved. CDR1 and CDR2 (germline): SGHTA, FQGTGA. Trimming took off 5 bases at V and 5 bases at J, with 12 bases between the two ends. The CDR3 totals 13 residues. The CDR3 DNA reads TGTGCCAGCAGCCGTGGACGGGAGACTGAAGCTTTCTTT. Translated: CASSRGRETEAFF.

This sequence joins TRBV29-1 and TRBJ2-7, with 10 bases that match TRBD2. The CDR3 runs 14 residues. CDR1 and CDR2 from the germline V gene are SQVTM and ANQGSEA. The V and J ends lost 5 bases and 3 bases, in that order; junction bases with no gene match: 7. Here the CDR3 DNA reads TGCAGCGTTACCCACAGCGGGAGGGGCTACGAGCAGTACTTC. This codes for CSVTHSGRGYEQYF.

The chain joins TRBV29-1 to TRBJ1-1; 9 bases fit TRBD1. The V gene end was trimmed by 7 bases and the J gene end by 3 bases; junction bases not matched to a gene: 3. In germline, CDR1 is SQVTM, CDR2 ANQGSEA. The CDR3 is 12 residues long. Written as DNA, the CDR3 is TGCAGCGGCTGGGACAGGGACACTGAAGCTTTCTTT. The encoded protein is CSGWDRDTEAFF.

V and J are TRBV2 and TRBJ2-5, with TRBD1 matching over 10 bases. V was pared by 2 bases and J by 0 bases, with 6 bases of the junction left unmatched. CDR1 is SNHLY, CDR2 FYNNEI, per germline. The CDR3 covers 17 residues. The CDR3 here is CASSEPRQGAYQETQYF. The CDR3 DNA sequence: TGTGCCAGCAGTGAACCTCGACAGGGGGCGTACCAAGAGACCCAGTACTTC. Drawing the rest from reference TRBV2 and TRBJ2-5, the complete variable domain is EPEVTQTPSHQVTQMGQEVILRCVPISNHLYFYWYRQILGQKVEFLVSFYNNEISEKSEIFDDQFSVERPDGSNFTLKIRSTKLEDSAMYFCASSEPRQGAYQETQYFGPGTRLLVL.

The chain carries TRBV27 and TRBJ1-4; maybe TRBD1 (5 bases). The V and J ends lost 5 bases and 7 bases respectively, with 14 bases between them. The CDR3 has 14 residues. The germline V gene encodes CDR1 MNHEY and CDR2 SMNVEV (reference sequence). In nucleotides, the CDR3 is TGTGCCAGCAGTCAGGGAGGGATAAGTGAAAAACTGTTTTTT. Translating it yields CASSQGGISEKLFF.

The V gene is TRBV10-2, the J gene TRBJ2-7; TRBD2 matches 11 bases. From germline, CDR1 is WSHSY and CDR2 SAAADI. This CDR3 comprises 14 residues. J lost 4 bases, V lost 5 bases, and 4 bases had no gene match. The CDR3, as DNA: TGCGCCAGCAGTTTAGTAGCGGGAGGGTACGAGCAGTACTTC. Amino acid sequence: CASSLVAGGYEQYF.

This rearrangement joins TRBV7-9 to TRBJ2-5; unclear D gene. CDR3 length: 14 amino acids. Trimming stripped 2 bases from V and 0 bases from J, with 7 bases between. Germline values: CDR1 SEHNR, CDR2 FQNEAQ (reference sequence). CDR3 sequence (DNA): TGTGCCAGCAGCTTAACGGTGTACCAAGAGACCCAGTACTTC. This sequence encodes CASSLTVYQETQYF.

A note on this clone: In the same sample, other DNA sequences code for this CDR3. V and J are TRBV19 and TRBJ1-1, with D perhaps matching TRBD1 (5 bases). The CDR3 is 13 amino acids. V lost 3 bases, J lost 2 bases, and 7 bases lay in between. The germline gives CDR1 LNHDA, CDR2 SQIVND (reference sequence). In DNA, the CDR3 is TGTGCCAGTAGTATTCAGGGTAACACTGAAGCTTTCTTT. This gives the protein CASSIQGNTEAFF.

V usage is TRBV5-1 and J usage is TRBJ1-4, with 8 bases aligning to TRBD1. The CDR3 runs to 16 residues. Germline V gene lookup returns CDR1 SGHRS and CDR2 YFSETQ. The junction had 12 bases not matched to a gene; V was cut back by 4 bases and J by 7 bases. This CDR3 is CASSLALQGASEKLFF. Written as DNA, the CDR3 is TGCGCCAGCAGCCTTGCCCTTCAGGGGGCATCTGAAAAACTGTTTTTT.

The chain combines TRBV11-3 with TRBJ2-7; 7 bases are a match to TRBD1. This CDR3 contains 13 residues. Germline CDR1 and CDR2: SGHNT and YENEEA. The ends lost 8 bases at V and 1 base at J; junction bases unmatched: 5. CDR3 protein: CASRRDSSYEQYF. The CDR3 coding sequence is TGTGCCAGCCGCCGGGACAGTTCCTACGAGCAGTACTTC.

In this sample, this clone turned up once. The chain is built from TRBV19 and TRBJ2-1; D is possibly TRBD2 (6 bases). This CDR3 is built from 15 residues. Trimming cost V 4 bases and J 6 bases, with 16 bases left between them. Germline V CDR1 and CDR2: LNHDA, SQIVND (reference sequence). For the CDR3, the DNA is TGTGCCAGTAGTAAGTCGCCTAGCGCACTCAATGAGCAGTTCTTC. Protein sequence: CASSKSPSALNEQFF.

The chain has TRBV30 and TRBJ1-1, with a weak D call TRBD1 (5 bases). The germline CDR1 and CDR2 sequences are GTSNPN and SVGIG (reference sequence). V was cut by 4 bases and J by 8 bases, with 17 bases left in between. This CDR3 contains 13 residues. The CDR3 spells CAWTLGGPGEAFF. The CDR3, as DNA: TGTGCCTGGACCCTCGGGGGACCGGGAGAAGCTTTCTTT.

The rearrangement uses TRBV6-6 and TRBJ1-4, with D possibly being TRBD1 (5 bases). Trimming shortened V by 2 bases and J by 6 bases, and 7 bases separated the two germline ends. Germline V gene lookup returns CDR1 MNHNY and CDR2 SVGAGI (reference sequence). The CDR3 is made up of 13 amino acids. CDR3: CASSYRGHEKLFF. As DNA, the CDR3 is TGTGCCAGCAGTTACAGGGGCCATGAAAAACTGTTTTTT.

This clone was found once. V is TRBV10-3 and J is TRBJ2-1; 10 bases agree with TRBD2. V lost 0 bases and J lost 10; bases outside the gene matches: 6. This CDR3 has 15 residues. Germline lookup yields CDR1 ENHRY and CDR2 SYGVKD. The CDR3 DNA follows: TGTGCCATCAGTGAGTCCACTAGCGGGATCCAGGAGCAGTTCTTC. This encodes CAISESTSGIQEQFF.

This chain links TRBV5-5 with TRBJ2-5; D possibly corresponds to TRBD2 (6 bases). This CDR3 is 18 amino acids long. Trimming removed 1 base from V and 0 bases from J, with 19 bases in between. Germline V gene sequence: CDR1 SGHKS, CDR2 YYEKEE (reference sequence). CDR3 protein: CASSLTWRGALYQETQYF. Written as DNA, the CDR3 is TGTGCCAGCAGCTTGACTTGGAGGGGAGCGCTGTACCAAGAGACCCAGTACTTC. The full variable domain, its missing parts supplied by reference TRBV5-5 and TRBJ2-5, is DAGVTQSPTHLIKTRGQQVTLRCSPISGHKSVSWYQQVLGQGPQFIFQYYEKEERGRGNFPDRFSARQFPNYSSELNVNALLLGDSALYLCASSLTWRGALYQETQYFGPGTRLLVL.

V is TRBV10-2 and J is TRBJ1-2, with D perhaps matching TRBD1 (5 bases). Germline V CDR1 and CDR2: WSHSY, SAAADI. Trimming pared 8 bases from V and 4 bases from J, leaving 14 bases between. The CDR3 sequence is 13 residues long. The CDR3 here is CASLEGEGYGYTF. The CDR3 nucleotides read TGCGCCAGCCTGGAAGGGGAAGGCTATGGCTACACCTTC.

This chain connects TRBV6-5 to TRBJ2-7; a weak D match, TRBD2 (5 bases). V lost 7 bases and J lost 5, with 18 bases in between. Germline loops: CDR1 MNHEY, CDR2 SVGAGI. This CDR3 contains 14 residues. The CDR3 bases are TGTGCCAGCACCCCCCCAGGAGCCGGGGACGAGCAGTACTTC. It codes for CASTPPGAGDEQYF.

J is TRBJ2-3 and V is TRBV28; D not resolved. Germline CDR1 MDHEN, CDR2 SYDVKM. This CDR3 comprises 17 residues. With 3 bases removed from V and 2 bases from J, the gap between germline ends came to 18 bases. CDR3 region: CASSFHGATLDTDTQYF. The CDR3 DNA follows: TGTGCCAGCAGTTTCCACGGCGCGACTCTCGACACAGATACGCAGTATTTT. The full variable domain, its missing parts supplied by reference TRBV28 and TRBJ2-3, is DVKVTQSSRYLVKRTGEKVFLECVQDMDHENMFWYRQDPGLGLRLIYFSYDVKMKEKGDIPEGYSVSREKKERFSLILESASTNQTSMYLCASSFHGATLDTDTQYFGPGTRLTVL.

This rearrangement joins TRBV19 to TRBJ1-4; perhaps TRBD1 as D (6 bases). Trimming shortened V by 7 bases and J by 5 bases, and 14 bases separated the two germline ends. Germline CDR1 and CDR2: LNHDA and SQIVND (reference sequence). The CDR3 covers 14 residues. The CDR3 sequence: CASTTIQGNEKLFF. The CDR3 region has the DNA TGTGCCAGTACTACGATCCAGGGGAATGAAAAACTGTTTTTT.

The chain combines TRBV10-3 with TRBJ2-5; D not certain. V was cut by 10 bases and J by 1 base, with 13 bases left in between. Germline-derived CDR1 and CDR2 are ENHRY and SYGVKD. The CDR3 has 13 amino acids. The CDR3 region has the DNA TGTGCCAGCGCACTAAACCTCCAAGAGACCCAGTACTTC. Amino acids: CASALNLQETQYF.

CDR3 nucleotides: TGTGCCAGCAGCTTAGGGACACACAGCTCCTATAATTCACCCCTCCACTTT. Residues: CASSLGTHSSYNSPLHF. V is TRBV7-3 and J is TRBJ1-6; possibly TRBD1 for D (6 bases). The germline gives CDR1 SGHTA, CDR2 FQGTGA. Trimming removed 2 bases from V and 0 bases from J, with 11 bases in between. This CDR3 has 17 amino acids.

This rearrangement joins TRBV5-6 to TRBJ1-3; perhaps TRBD1 as D (5 bases). This CDR3 comprises 16 residues. Per the germline V gene, CDR1 is SGHDT and CDR2 is YYEEEE. Trimming pared 0 bases from V and 4 bases from J, leaving 14 bases between. For the CDR3, the DNA is TGTGCCAGCAGCTTGGGGCTCCAGGGAACGGGAAACACCATATATTTT. Amino acid sequence: CASSLGLQGTGNTIYF.

V is TRBV4-2 and J is TRBJ2-3; D gene unclear. V gave up 4 bases and J gave up 4 bases, with 9 bases separating them. The length of the CDR3 is 13 residues. From germline, CDR1 is LGHNA and CDR2 YNFKEQ. The CDR3 spells CASSPQNADTQYF. DNA of the CDR3: TGTGCCAGCAGCCCCCAGAACGCAGATACGCAGTATTTT.

The V call is TRBV30, the J call TRBJ1-2, with TRBD1 matching 8 bases. The V and J ends lost 3 bases and 0 bases, in that order; junction bases with no gene match: 0. CDR3 length: 13 amino acids. CDR1 and CDR2 from the germline V gene are GTSNPN and SVGIG (reference sequence). In DNA form, the CDR3 reads TGTGCCTGGAGGGGACAGGCTAACTATGGCTACACCTTC. It specifies CAWRGQANYGYTF.

Here the CDR3 reads CASSTTGTGGANYGYTF. DNA for the CDR3: TGCGCCAGCAGCACGACAGGGACAGGGGGCGCGAACTATGGCTACACCTTC. The J gene is TRBJ1-2, the V gene TRBV4-3; the match to TRBD1 covers 12 bases. This CDR3 is built from 17 residues. V lost 5 bases and J lost 2; bases outside the gene matches: 9. From germline, CDR1 is LGHNA and CDR2 YSLEER.